The source of this T cell receptor (beta chain) is a study of CD8 T cells in Susac syndrome. About 0.5 to 1 ug RNA was reverse transcribed with random hexamers. TCRdb passed the immunoSEQ multiplex PCR reads through MiXCR, listing each CDR3 protein once. The sample has roughly 60,000 distinct CDR3 sequences, approximately 92% seen once. The specimen sequenced was CD8+ T cells from PBMCs. This sequence originates from a human donor in good health.

The CDR3 nucleotides read TGTGCCAGCAGCTTATCGGGGCGGAGATATGGCTACACCTTC. It specifies CASSLSGRRYGYTF. V gene TRBV7-2 combines with J gene TRBJ1-2; D is possibly TRBD1 (5 bases). Germline V gives CDR1 SGHTA, CDR2 FQGNSA. Trimming shortened V by 2 bases and J by 5 bases, and 12 bases separated the two germline ends. The CDR3 extends over 14 amino acids.